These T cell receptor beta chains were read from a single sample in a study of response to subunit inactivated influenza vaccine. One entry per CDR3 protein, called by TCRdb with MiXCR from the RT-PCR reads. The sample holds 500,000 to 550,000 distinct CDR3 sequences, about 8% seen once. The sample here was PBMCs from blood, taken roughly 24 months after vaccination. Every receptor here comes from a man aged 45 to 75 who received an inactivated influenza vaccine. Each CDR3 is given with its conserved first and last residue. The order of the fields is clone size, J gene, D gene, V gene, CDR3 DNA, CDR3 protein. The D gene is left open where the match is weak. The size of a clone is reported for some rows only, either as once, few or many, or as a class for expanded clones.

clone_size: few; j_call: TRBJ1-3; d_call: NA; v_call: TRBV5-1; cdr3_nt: TGCGCCAGCAGCCCGAGGGCGGGCAGCTCTGGAAACACCATATATTTT; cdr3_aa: CASSPRAGSSGNTIYF
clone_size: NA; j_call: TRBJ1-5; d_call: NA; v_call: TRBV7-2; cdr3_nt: TGTGCCAGCAGCTTAATCGCTATTAGCAATCAGCCCCAGCATTTT; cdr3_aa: CASSLIAISNQPQHF
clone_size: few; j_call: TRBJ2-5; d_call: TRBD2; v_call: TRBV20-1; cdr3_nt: TGCAGTGCTAGAACCCCGGGAGGTGGGGAGACCCAGTACTTC; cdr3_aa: CSARTPGGGETQYF
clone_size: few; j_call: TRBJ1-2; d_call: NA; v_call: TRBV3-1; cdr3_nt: TGTGCCAGCAGCTTACAGGTTAACTATGGCTACACCTTC; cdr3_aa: CASSLQVNYGYTF
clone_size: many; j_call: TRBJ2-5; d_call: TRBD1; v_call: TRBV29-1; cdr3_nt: TGCAGCGCGACAGGGGCAGGAGAGACCCAGTACTTC; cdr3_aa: CSATGAGETQYF
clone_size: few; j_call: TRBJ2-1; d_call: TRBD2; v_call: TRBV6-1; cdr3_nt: TGTGCCAGCAGTCCCGGAGTAGCGGGAGGAAATGAGCAGTTCTTC; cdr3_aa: CASSPGVAGGNEQFF
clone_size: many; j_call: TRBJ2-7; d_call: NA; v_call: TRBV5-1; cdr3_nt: TGCGCCAGCAGCTTGGACGGCGGGGGCCTTTCTTACGAGCAGTACTTC; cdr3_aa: CASSLDGGGLSYEQYF
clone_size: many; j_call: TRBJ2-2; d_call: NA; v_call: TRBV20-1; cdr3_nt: TGCAGTGCTAGCCCTCTCGTTCCCGGGGAGCTGTTTTTT; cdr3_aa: CSASPLVPGELFF
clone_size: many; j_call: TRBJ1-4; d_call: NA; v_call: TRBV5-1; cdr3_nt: TGCGCCAGCAGCGGCGGAGGGGCAACTAATGAAAAACTGTTTTTT; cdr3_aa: CASSGGGATNEKLFF
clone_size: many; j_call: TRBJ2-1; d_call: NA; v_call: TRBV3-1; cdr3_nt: TGTGCCAGCAGCCAAGGAGGTGGGCAGTTCTTC; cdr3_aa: CASSQGGGQFF
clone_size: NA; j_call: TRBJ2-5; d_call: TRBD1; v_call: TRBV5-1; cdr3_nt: TGCGCCAGCAGTGACGAAAAGGACAGGGACTGGGAGACCCAGTACTTC; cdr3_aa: CASSDEKDRDWETQYF
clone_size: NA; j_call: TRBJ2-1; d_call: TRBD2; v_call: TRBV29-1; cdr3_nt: TGCAGCGTCCAAACCGGGACTAGCGGGAGTATCTCCTATAATGAGCAGTTCTTC; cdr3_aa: CSVQTGTSGSISYNEQFF
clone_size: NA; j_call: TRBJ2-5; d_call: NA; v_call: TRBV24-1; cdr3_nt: TGTGCCACCAGTGATTTCGGTCAGGACGTAGCTGAGACCCAGTACTTC; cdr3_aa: CATSDFGQDVAETQYF
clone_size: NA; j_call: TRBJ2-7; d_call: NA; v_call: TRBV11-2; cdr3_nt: TGTGCCAGCAGCTTAGTACCAGGGGTAGGATACGAGCAGTACTTC; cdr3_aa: CASSLVPGVGYEQYF
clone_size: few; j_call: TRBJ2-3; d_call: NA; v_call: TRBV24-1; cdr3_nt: TGTGCCACCAGGGGATGGGGGGATACGCAGTATTTT; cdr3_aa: CATRGWGDTQYF
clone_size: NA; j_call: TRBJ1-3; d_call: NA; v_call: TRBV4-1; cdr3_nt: TGCGCCAGCAGCCAAGAGGGACATCTAATCGACTCTGGAAACACCATATATTTT; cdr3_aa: CASSQEGHLIDSGNTIYF
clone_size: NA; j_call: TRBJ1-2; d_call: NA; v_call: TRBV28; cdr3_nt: TGTGCCAGCAGCCAAAGCGAGTTTTATGGCTACACCTTC; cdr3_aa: CASSQSEFYGYTF
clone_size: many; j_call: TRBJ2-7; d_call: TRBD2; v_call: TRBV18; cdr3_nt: TGTGCCAGCTCCCGCGGGGGGCTACAAGGGAACGAGCAGTACTTC; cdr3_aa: CASSRGGLQGNEQYF
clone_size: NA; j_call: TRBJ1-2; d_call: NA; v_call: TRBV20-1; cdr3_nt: TGCAGTGCTAGATTTGGACATCCCCCAGTGGGGTTTGGCTACACCTTC; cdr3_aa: CSARFGHPPVGFGYTF
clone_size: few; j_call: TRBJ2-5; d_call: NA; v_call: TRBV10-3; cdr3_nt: TGTGCCATCAGTGAGTCGCGACAGCCCCAAGAGACCCAGTACTTC; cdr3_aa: CAISESRQPQETQYF
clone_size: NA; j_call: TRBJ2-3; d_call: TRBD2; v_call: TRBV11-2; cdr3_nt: TGTGCCAGCAGCTCACCGGGACTTGGGCTAATAGCGGGAGCGTCAGATACGCAGTATTTT; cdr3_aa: CASSSPGLGLIAGASDTQYF
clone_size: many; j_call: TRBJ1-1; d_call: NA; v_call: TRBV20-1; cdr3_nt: TGCAGTGCTAGTTGGGGGGAAGTGGTGAACACTGAAGCTTTCTTT; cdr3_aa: CSASWGEVVNTEAFF
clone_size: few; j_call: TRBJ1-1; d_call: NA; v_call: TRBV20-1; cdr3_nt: TGCAGTGCCCGTGGAGCAGGGCCAGTGTTATATACTGAAGCTTTCTTT; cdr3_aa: CSARGAGPVLYTEAFF
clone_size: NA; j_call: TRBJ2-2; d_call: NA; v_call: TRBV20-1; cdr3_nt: TGCAGTGCTAGAGATAAGGCTAGCTATGTCACCGGGGAGCTGTTTTTT; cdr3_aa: CSARDKASYVTGELFF
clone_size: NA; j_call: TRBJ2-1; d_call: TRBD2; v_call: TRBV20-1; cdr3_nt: TGCAGTGCTAGAGCGAAGGCGGGGGGGTGGTTCAATGAGCAGTTCTTC; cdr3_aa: CSARAKAGGWFNEQFF
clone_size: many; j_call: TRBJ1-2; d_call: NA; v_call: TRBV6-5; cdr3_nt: TGTGCCAGCAGTTTTGGTAGAGCTAACTATGGCTACACCTTC; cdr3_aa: CASSFGRANYGYTF
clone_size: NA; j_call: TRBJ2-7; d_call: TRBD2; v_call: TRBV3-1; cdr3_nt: TGTGCCAGCAGCCAAACTAGCGGGAGGGCGTTGAAGCAGTACTTC; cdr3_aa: CASSQTSGRALKQYF
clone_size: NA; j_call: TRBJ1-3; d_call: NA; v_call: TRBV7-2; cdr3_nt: TGTGCCAGCAGCTTAGGGCACGCGAGCGGCTCTGGAAACACTATATATTTT; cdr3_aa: CASSLGHASGSGNTIYF
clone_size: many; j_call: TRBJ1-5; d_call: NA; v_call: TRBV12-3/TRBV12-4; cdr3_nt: TGTGCCAGCAGCCAGGACCGCCTCAAGCATTTT; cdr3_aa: CASSQDRLKHF
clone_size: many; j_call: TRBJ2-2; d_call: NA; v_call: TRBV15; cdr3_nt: TGTGCCACCAGCAGAGAGGGAACACAGGGCGGGGAGCTGTTTTTT; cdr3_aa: CATSREGTQGGELFF
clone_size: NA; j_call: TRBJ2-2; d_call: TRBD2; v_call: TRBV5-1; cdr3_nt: TGCGCCAGCAGCTCTAGCGGGAGGAGGAACACCGGGGAGCTGTTTTTT; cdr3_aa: CASSSSGRRNTGELFF
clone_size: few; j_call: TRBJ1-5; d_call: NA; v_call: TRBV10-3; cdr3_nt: TGTGCCATCAGTGAGCCCAATCAGCCCCAGCATTTT; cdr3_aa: CAISEPNQPQHF
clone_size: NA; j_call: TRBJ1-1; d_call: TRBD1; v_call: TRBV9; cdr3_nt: TGTGCCAGCAGCCCCGGGACAGGGGAGAACACTGAAGCTTTCTTT; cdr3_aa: CASSPGTGENTEAFF
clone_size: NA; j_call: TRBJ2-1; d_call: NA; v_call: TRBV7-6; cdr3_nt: TGTGCCAGCAGCTCCCTCGATAGGAGCAATGAGCAGTTCTTC; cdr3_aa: CASSSLDRSNEQFF
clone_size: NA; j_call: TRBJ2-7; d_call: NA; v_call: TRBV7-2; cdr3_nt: TGTGCCAGCAGCTTAAGCCCTAGCCCGGTCTACGAGCAGTACTTC; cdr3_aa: CASSLSPSPVYEQYF
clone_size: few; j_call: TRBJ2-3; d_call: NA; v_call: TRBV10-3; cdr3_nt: TGTGCCATCAGTGAGTCGGCAGCGGTGCTGGAAGATACGCAGTATTTT; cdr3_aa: CAISESAAVLEDTQYF
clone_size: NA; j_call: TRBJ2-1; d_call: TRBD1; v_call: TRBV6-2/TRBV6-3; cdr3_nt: TGTGCCAGCAGAGTCCCGGGACAGGGGGCGGGAGAGCAGTTCTTC; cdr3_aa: CASRVPGQGAGEQFF
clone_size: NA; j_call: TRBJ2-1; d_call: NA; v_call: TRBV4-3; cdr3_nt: TGCGCCAGCAGCCTCTCGCCCGGCACCGGGACCCAGTTCTTC; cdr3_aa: CASSLSPGTGTQFF
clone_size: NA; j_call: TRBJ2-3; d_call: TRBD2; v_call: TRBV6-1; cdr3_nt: TGTGCCAGCAGCCCGGAGACTAGCAGACGCACAGATACGCAGTATTTT; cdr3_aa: CASSPETSRRTDTQYF
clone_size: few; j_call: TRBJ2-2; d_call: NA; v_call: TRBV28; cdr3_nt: TGTGCCAGCCTTAGCGGCCAGGGTAACACCGGGGAGCTGTTTTTT; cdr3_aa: CASLSGQGNTGELFF
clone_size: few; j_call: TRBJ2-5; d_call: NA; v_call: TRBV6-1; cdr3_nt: TGTGCCAGCAGTGAATTCGACCTTCTACAAGAGACCCAGTACTTC; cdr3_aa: CASSEFDLLQETQYF
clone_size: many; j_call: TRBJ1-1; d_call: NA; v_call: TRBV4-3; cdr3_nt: TGCGCCAGCAGCCAAGAGAGTGGGTTGGGCACTGAAGCTTTCTTT; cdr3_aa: CASSQESGLGTEAFF
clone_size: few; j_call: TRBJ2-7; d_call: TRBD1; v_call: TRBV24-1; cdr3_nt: TGTGCCACCAGTGATGGGGGACAGGGGGCGACCGAGCAGTACTTC; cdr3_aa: CATSDGGQGATEQYF
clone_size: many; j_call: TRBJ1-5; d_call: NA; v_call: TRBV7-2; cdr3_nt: TGTGCCAGCAGCTTAGCGATATGGGGAGGTCAGCCCCAGCATTTT; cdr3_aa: CASSLAIWGGQPQHF
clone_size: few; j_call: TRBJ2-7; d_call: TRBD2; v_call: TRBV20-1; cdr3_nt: TGCAGTGCTGCAGCGGGACTAGGGATCTACGAGCAGTACTTC; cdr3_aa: CSAAAGLGIYEQYF
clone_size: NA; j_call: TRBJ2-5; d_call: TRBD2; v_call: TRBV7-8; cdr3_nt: TGTGCCAGCAGCTTAGATTCCGGGGGGAAAGAGACCCAGTACTTC; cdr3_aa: CASSLDSGGKETQYF
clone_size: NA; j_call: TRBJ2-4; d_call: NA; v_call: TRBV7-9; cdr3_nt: TGTGCCAGCAGCCCGATAGGGGGGAACATTCAGTACTTC; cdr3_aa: CASSPIGGNIQYF
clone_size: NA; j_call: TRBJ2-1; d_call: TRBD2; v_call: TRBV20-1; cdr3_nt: TGCAGTGCTAGAGAAGGGACTAGCGGAGACTCCTACAATGAGCAGTTCTTC; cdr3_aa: CSAREGTSGDSYNEQFF
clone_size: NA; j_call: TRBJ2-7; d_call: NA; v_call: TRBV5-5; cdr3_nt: TGTGCCAGCAGCTCCCTTTCAGGGAGGTCCGAGCAGTACTTC; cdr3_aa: CASSSLSGRSEQYF
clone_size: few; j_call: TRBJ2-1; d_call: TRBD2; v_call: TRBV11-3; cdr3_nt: TGTGCCAGCAGCTTAGAAGCGGGAAAGAATGAGCAGTTCTTC; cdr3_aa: CASSLEAGKNEQFF
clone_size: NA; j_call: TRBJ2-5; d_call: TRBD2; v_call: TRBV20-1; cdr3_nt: TGCAGTGTGCGGGAGGACCAAGAGACCCAGTACTTC; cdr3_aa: CSVREDQETQYF
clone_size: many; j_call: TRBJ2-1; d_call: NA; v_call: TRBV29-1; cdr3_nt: TGCAGCGTGATGCGCTCCTACAATGAGCAGTTCTTC; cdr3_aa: CSVMRSYNEQFF
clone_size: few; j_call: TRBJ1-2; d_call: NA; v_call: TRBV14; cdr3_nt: TGTGCCAGCAGCCATAGCCGGTCTGGAACTTATGGCTACACCTTC; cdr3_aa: CASSHSRSGTYGYTF
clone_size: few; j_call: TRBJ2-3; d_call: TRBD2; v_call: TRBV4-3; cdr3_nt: TGCGCCAGCAGCCAAGGGTCTAGCGGGAGGGCCACAGATACGCAGTATTTT; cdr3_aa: CASSQGSSGRATDTQYF
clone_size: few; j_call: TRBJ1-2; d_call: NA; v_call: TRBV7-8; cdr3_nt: TGTGCCAGCAGCTTAGTCGGGGGGGCGGAGGGCTACACCTTC; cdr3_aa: CASSLVGGAEGYTF
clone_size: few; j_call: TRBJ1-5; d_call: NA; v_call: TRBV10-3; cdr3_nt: TGTGCCATCAGTTTACAGCCAGAACAGCCCCAGCATTTT; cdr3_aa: CAISLQPEQPQHF